Listed below are T cell receptor beta chains from one sample, sequenced in a study of T cells in Graves' hyperthyroidism and ophthalmopathy. TCRdb re-derived calls from the multiplex PCR reads in MiXCR, one entry per CDR3 protein. The sample has 610,000 or so distinct CDR3 sequences, approximately 44% seen once. The sample taken for sequencing was peripheral blood or thyroid tissue (not recorded which). These receptors were taken from a woman between 18 and 29 years old with Graves' hyperthyroidism. CDR3s include the opening cysteine and the closing phenylalanine or tryptophan.

v_gene,j_gene,CDR3aa
TRBV27,TRBJ2-2,CASSLQGTELFF
TRBV7-9,TRBJ2-7,CASSSNYLGSYEQYF
TRBV11-2,TRBJ2-7,CASSPPGLVIHEQYF
TRBV4-1,TRBJ2-7,CASSHTLAGGYEQYF
TRBV20-1,TRBJ1-1,CSARGGRDGLEAFF
TRBV7-2,TRBJ1-6,CASSSVEGSYSPLHF
TRBV20-1,TRBJ2-7,CSATLAGESYEQYF
TRBV30,TRBJ2-7,CAWSLGVAYEQYF
TRBV7-2,TRBJ2-7,CASSSVLGSF
TRBV24-1,TRBJ2-3,CATSDQQTGKLADTQYF
TRBV6-2/TRBV6-3,TRBJ2-5,CASSRGGLAGDMQETQYF
TRBV6-1,TRBJ2-7,CASSIPVFPGHSSSYEQYF
TRBV6-5,TRBJ1-4,CASSYRGGSTNEKLFF
TRBV2,TRBJ1-2,CASQETYYGYTF
TRBV11-2,TRBJ1-3,CASSLELVSGNTIYF
TRBV11-3,TRBJ2-1,CASSLVPDEQFF
TRBV7-3,TRBJ1-5,CASSLNGGFNQPQHF
TRBV29-1,TRBJ2-5,CSVEGTSGRRGETQYF
TRBV7-8,TRBJ2-7,CASSPPGTRIREQYF
TRBV2,TRBJ1-3,CATTSGPDSGNTIYF
TRBV12-3/TRBV12-4,TRBJ2-2,CASTPQGNTGELSF
TRBV5-5,TRBJ2-5,CASSQDSLTQETRYF
TRBV6-1,TRBJ2-7,CASSEMGLRVAYEQYF
TRBV11-3,TRBJ1-1,CASSLGQGEVNTEAFF
TRBV5-4,TRBJ2-5,CANSGVTGGKQETQYF
TRBV20-1,TRBJ2-7,CSAQGSETSAYEQYF
TRBV2,TRBJ2-5,CASNDPGRGQETQYF
TRBV11-3,TRBJ2-6,CASSPPTGATGANVLTF
TRBV18,TRBJ1-2,CASSPRGDPNYGYSF
TRBV20-1,TRBJ2-2,CSARGLFPGELFF
TRBV10-1,TRBJ1-2,CASSPGAVANYGYTF
TRBV6-6,TRBJ2-5,CASSYLGGQEETQYF
TRBV7-2,TRBJ1-1,CASSPQGARRDTEAFF
TRBV11-3,TRBJ1-1,CASSQRHENTEAFF
TRBV20-1,TRBJ2-2,CSARTLAGAADTGELFF
TRBV20-1,TRBJ2-1,CSARLAGWEFF
TRBV29-1,TRBJ1-6,CSVTDGGGSPLHF